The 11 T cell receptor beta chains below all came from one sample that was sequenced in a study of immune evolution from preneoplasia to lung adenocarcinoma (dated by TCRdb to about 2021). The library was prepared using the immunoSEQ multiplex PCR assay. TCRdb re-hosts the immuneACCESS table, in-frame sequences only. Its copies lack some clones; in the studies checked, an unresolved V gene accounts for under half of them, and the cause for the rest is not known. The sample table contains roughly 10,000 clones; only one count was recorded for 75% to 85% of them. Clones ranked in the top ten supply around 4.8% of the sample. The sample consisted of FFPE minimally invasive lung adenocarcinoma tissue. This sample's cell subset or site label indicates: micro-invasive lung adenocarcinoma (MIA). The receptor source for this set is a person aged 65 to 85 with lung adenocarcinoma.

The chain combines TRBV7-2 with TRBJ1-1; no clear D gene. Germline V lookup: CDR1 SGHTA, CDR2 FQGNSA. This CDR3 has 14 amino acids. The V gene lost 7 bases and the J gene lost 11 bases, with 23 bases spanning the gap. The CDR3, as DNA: TGTGCCAGCACCAGGAGCGACAACCCTCTAGGCGCTTTCTTT. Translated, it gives CASTRSDNPLGAFF.

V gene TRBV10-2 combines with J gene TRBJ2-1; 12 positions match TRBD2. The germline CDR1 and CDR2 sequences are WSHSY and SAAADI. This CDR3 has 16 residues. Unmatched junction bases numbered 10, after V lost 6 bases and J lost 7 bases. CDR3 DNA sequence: TGCGCCAGCAGATCTCTAGCGGGAGGGCCGCTGAATGAGCAGTTCTTC. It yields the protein CASRSLAGGPLNEQFF.

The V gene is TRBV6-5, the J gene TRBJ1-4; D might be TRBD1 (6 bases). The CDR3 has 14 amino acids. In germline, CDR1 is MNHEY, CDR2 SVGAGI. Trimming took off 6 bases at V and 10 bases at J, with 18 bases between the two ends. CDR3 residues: CASRRGGARAKLFF. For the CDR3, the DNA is TGTGCCAGCAGGAGGGGGGGGGCAAGGGCAAAACTGTTTTTT.

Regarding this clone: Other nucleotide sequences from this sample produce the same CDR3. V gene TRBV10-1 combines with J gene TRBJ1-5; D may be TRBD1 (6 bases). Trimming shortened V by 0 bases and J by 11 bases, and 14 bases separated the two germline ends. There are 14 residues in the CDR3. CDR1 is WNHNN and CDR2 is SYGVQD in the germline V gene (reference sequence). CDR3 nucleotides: TGCGCCAGCAGTGAGTCCTCGGATAGGGGGGCCCAGCATTTT. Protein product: CASSESSDRGAQHF.

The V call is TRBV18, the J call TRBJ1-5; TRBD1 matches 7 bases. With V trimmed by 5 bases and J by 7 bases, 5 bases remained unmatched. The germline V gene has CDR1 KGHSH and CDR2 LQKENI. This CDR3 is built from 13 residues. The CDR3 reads CASSSRDSQPQHF. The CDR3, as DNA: TGTGCCAGCTCAAGCCGGGACAGCCAGCCCCAGCATTTT.

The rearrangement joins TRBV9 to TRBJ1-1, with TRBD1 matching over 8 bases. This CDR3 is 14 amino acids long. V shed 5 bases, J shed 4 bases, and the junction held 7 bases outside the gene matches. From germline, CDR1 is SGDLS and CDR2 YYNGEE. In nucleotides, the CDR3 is TGTGCCAGCAGTAAACTAACAGGGGGCACTGAAGCTTTCTTT. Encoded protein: CASSKLTGGTEAFF.

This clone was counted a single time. CDR3 bases: TGTGCCAGCAGCCTTTCACAGGCCTCCATGAACACTGAAGCTTTCTTT. Amino acid sequence: CASSLSQASMNTEAFF. The V gene is TRBV7-9, the J gene TRBJ1-1, with TRBD1 as a possible D gene (5 bases). V lost 5 bases, J lost 0 bases, and 16 bases lay in between. This CDR3 has 16 amino acids. Germline-derived CDR1 and CDR2 are SEHNR and FQNEAQ (reference sequence).

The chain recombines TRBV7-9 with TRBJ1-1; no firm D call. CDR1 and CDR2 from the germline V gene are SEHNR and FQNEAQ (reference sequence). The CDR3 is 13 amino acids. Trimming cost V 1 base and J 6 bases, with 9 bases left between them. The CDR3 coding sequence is TGTGCCAGCAGCTTAGAGTCGGGAGCTGAAGCTTTCTTT. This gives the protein CASSLESGAEAFF. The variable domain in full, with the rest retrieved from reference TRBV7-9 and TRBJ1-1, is DTGVSQNPRHKITKRGQNVTFRCDPISEHNRLYWYRQTLGQGPEFLTYFQNEAQLEKSRLLSDRFSAERPKGSFSTLEIQRTEQGDSAMYLCASSLESGAEAFFGQGTRLTVV.

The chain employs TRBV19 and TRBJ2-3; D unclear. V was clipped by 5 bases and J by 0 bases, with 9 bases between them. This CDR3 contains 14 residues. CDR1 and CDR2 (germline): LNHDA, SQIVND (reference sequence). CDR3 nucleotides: TGTGCCAGTAGTTTCTACGCTAGCACAGATACGCAGTATTTT. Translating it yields CASSFYASTDTQYF.

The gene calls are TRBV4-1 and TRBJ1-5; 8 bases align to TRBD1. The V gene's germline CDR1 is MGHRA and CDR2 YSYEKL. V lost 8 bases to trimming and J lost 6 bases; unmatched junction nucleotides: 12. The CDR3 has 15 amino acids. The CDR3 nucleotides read TGCGCCAGCGATAGCCCGGCAGGGGGCGGTCAGCCCCAGCATTTT. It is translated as CASDSPAGGGQPQHF.

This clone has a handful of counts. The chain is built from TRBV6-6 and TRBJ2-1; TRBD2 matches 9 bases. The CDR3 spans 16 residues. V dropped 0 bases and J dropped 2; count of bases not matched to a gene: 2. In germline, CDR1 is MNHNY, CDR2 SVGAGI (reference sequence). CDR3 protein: CASSYSRGGAYNEQFF. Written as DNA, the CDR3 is TGTGCCAGCAGTTACTCGCGGGGGGGGGCCTACAATGAGCAGTTCTTC.